The source of this T cell receptor (beta chain) is a study of blood T cell repertoires in COVID-19. Using immunoSEQ multiplex PCR, the repertoire was profiled, and TCRdb retains in-frame clones only, with some absent. The table lists about 280,000 clones, around 85% of them singletons. The trim removed 0 bases at V and 5 bases at J, leaving 8 bases unmatched. Germline CDR1 is SGHDN and CDR2 is FVKESK. The CDR3 totals 16 residues. This chain connects TRBV14 to TRBJ2-7; 9 nucleotides agree with TRBD1. The source material was peripheral blood. The TCR comes from a woman in her twenties or thirties who had recovered from COVID-19. The CDR3 protein is CASSQDGGTGNHEQYF. In nucleotides, the CDR3 is TGTGCCAGCAGCCAAGATGGCGGGACAGGGAACCACGAGCAGTACTTC.